Included here is one T cell receptor (beta chain) sequence, with context. The sample is drawn from a study of OX40 agonist ivuxolimab in advanced cancers. The wider study: Partial responses were achieved by three patients, of whom one had hepatocellular carcinoma and two had cutaneous melanoma.

The assay was immunoSEQ multiplex PCR, and TCRdb's table has in-frame clones only and misses some. The sample includes around 69,000 clones, roughly nine tenths of them seen just once. The V and J ends lost 4 bases and 3 bases respectively, with 16 bases between them. There are 15 residues in the CDR3. Germline CDR1 and CDR2: SGHVS and FQNEAQ. This sequence was found in an adult with an advanced solid tumor such as melanoma, head and neck, liver or kidney cancer. The J gene is TRBJ2-7, the V gene TRBV7-8, with D perhaps TRBD1 or TRBD2 (5 bases each). The sequenced sample was CD4+ or CD8+ T cells sorted from blood, obtained in a trial of the OX40 agonist ivuxolimab. The CDR3 DNA reads as TGTGCCAGCAGCTCAGGGTTGGAGCGGATCTACGAGCAGTACTTC. This encodes CASSSGLERIYEQYF.